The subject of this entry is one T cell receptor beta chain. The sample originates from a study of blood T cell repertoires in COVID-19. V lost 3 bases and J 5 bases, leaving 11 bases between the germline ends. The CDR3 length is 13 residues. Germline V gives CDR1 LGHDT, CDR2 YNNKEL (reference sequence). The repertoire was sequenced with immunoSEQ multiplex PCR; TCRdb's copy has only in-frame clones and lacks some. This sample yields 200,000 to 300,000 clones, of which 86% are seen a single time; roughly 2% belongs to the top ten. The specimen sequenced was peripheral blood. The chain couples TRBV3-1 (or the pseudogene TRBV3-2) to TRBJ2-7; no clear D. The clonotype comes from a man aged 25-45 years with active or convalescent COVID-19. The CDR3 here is CASSHSVFDEQYF. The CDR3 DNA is TGTGCCAGCAGCCATTCAGTGTTCGACGAGCAGTACTTC.